This T cell receptor (beta chain) originates from a study of T cell responses to AZD1222 COVID-19 vaccine. Trimming took 2 bases from V and 0 from J, leaving 14 bases between them. This CDR3 has 16 residues. Germline CDR1 and CDR2: SGHRS and YFSETQ. Points on this clone: The antigen is not known.

Study results and caveats: Spike-specific TCRs gained breadth and depth after people received two AZD1222 doses. Clonal diversity may have been underestimated in mostly white British donors.

Profiling relied on immunoSEQ multiplex PCR, and the TCRdb table lists in-frame clones only, not all of them. The table has about 81,000 clones, 90% to 95% seen once; the top ten hold approximately 10%. The chain joins TRBV5-1 to TRBJ1-2; D gene ambiguous. The sequence was obtained from an adult who received the AZD1222 COVID-19 vaccine. The sequences come from peripheral blood, collected 28 days after the second AZD1222 dose. Here the CDR3 reads CASSFQGQVPNYGYTF. Written as DNA, the CDR3 is TGCGCCAGCAGCTTCCAAGGGCAGGTCCCTAACTATGGCTACACCTTC. The variable domain in full, completed from reference TRBV5-1 and TRBJ1-2, reads KAGVTQTPRYLIKTRGQQVTLSCSPISGHRSVSWYQQTPGQGLQFLFEYFSETQRNKGNFPGRFSGRQFSNSRSEMNVSTLELGDSALYLCASSFQGQVPNYGYTFGSGTRLTVV.